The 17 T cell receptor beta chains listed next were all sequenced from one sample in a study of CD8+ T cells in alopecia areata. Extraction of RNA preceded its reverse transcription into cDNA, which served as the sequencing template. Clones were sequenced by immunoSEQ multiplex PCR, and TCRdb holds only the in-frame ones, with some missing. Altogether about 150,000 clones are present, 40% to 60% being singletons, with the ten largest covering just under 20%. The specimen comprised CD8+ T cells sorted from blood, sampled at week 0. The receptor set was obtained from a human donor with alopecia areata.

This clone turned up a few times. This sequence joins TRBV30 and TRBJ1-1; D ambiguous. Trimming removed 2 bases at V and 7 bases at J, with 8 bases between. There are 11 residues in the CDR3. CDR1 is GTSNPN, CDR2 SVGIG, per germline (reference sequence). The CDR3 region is CAWSPQREAFF. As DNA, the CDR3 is TGTGCCTGGAGTCCCCAGCGTGAAGCTTTCTTT.

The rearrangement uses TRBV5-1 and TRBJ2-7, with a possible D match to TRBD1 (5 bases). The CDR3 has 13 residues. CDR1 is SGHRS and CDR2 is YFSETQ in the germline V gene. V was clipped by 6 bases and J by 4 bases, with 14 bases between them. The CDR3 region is CASKGADRYEQYF. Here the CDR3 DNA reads TGCGCCAGCAAAGGGGCAGACCGATACGAGCAGTACTTC.

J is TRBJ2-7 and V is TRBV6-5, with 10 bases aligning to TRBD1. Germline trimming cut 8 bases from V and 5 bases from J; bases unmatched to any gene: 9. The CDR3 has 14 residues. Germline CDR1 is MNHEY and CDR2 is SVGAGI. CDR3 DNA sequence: TGTGCCAGCGCCCGGGACAGGGGATGGAACGAGCAGTACTTC. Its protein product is CASARDRGWNEQYF.

The CDR3: CASSVLAGATPQETQYF. CDR3 bases: TGTGCCAGCAGTGTTTTAGCGGGGGCCACTCCTCAAGAGACCCAGTACTTC. The chain links TRBV2 to TRBJ2-5, with TRBD2 matching 9 bases. Per germline, CDR1 SNHLY and CDR2 FYNNEI. J was trimmed by 2 bases and V by 4 bases; bases with no gene match: 11. This CDR3 region has 17 residues.

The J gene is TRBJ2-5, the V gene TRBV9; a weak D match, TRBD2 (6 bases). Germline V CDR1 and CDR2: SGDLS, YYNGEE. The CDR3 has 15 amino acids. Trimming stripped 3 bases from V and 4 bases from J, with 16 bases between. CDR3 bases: TGTGCCAGCAGCGACCGGGACTCAGGATCAGAGACCCAGTACTTC. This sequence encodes CASSDRDSGSETQYF.

The CDR3 bases are TGTGCCAGCAGTTTGGGGGGGAGCCTAGAGACCCAGTACTTC. It specifies CASSLGGSLETQYF. The chain has TRBV27 and TRBJ2-5; TRBD2 agrees at 7 bases. The CDR3 is 14 residues long. Germline V lookup: CDR1 MNHEY, CDR2 SMNVEV (reference sequence). With V trimmed by 3 bases and J by 4 bases, 5 bases remained unmatched.

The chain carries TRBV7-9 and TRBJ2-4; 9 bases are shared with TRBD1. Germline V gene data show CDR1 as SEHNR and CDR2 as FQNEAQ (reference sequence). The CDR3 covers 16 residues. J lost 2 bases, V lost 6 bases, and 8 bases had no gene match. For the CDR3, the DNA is TGTGCCAGCAGATCCACAGGGGGCGCGACCAAAAACATTCAGTACTTC. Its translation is CASRSTGGATKNIQYF. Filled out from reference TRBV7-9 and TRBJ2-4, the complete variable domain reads DTGVSQNPRHKITKRGQNVTFRCDPISEHNRLYWYRQTLGQGPEFLTYFQNEAQLEKSRLLSDRFSAERPKGSFSTLEIQRTEQGDSAMYLCASRSTGGATKNIQYFGAGTRLSVL.

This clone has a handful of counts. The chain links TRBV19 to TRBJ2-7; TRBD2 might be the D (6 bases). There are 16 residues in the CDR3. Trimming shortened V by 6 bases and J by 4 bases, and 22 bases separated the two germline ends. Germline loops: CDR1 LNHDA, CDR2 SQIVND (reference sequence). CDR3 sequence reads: CASSPPGMEGRYEQYF. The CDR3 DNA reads TGTGCCAGTAGCCCCCCTGGTATGGAGGGGAGATACGAGCAGTACTTC. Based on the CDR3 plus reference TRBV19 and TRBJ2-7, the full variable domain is DGGITQSPKYLFRKEGQNVTLSCEQNLNHDAMYWYRQDPGQGLRLIYYSQIVNDFQKGDIAEGYSVSREKKESFPLTVTSAQKNPTAFYLCASSPPGMEGRYEQYFGPGTRLTVT.

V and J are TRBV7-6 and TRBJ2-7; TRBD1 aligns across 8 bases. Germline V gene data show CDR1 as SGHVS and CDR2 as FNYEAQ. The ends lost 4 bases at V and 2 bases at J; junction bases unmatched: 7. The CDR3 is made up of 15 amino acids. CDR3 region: CASSSRQGLTYEQYF. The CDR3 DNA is TGTGCCAGCAGCTCCCGACAGGGGCTAACCTACGAGCAGTACTTC.

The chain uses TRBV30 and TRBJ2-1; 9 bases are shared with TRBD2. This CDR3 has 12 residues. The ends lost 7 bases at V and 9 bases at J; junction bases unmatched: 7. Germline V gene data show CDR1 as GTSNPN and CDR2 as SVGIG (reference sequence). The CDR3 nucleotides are TGTGCCTTCCTAGCGGGGACCGGTGAGCAGTTCTTC. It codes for CAFLAGTGEQFF.

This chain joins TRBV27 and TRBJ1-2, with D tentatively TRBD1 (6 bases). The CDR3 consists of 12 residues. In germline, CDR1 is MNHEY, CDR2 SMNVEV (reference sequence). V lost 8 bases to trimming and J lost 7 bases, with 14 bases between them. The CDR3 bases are TGTGCCAGCGGAGGACAGTTAGGTGGCTACACCTTC. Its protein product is CASGGQLGGYTF.

CDR3: CASSVVTGEKLFF. The CDR3 region has the DNA TGTGCCAGCAGCGTAGTAACGGGTGAAAAACTGTTTTTT. This chain joins TRBV9 and TRBJ1-4; no reliable D call. The CDR3 is 13 residues long. With 0 bases removed from V and 7 bases from J, the gap between germline ends came to 7 bases. Germline V lookup: CDR1 SGDLS, CDR2 YYNGEE.

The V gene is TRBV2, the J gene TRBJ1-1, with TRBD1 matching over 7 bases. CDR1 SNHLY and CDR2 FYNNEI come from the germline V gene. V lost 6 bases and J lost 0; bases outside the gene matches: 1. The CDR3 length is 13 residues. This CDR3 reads CASRGTVNTEAFF. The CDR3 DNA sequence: TGTGCCAGCAGGGGGACAGTGAACACTGAAGCTTTCTTT. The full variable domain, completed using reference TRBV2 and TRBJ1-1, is EPEVTQTPSHQVTQMGQEVILRCVPISNHLYFYWYRQILGQKVEFLVSFYNNEISEKSEIFDDQFSVERPDGSNFTLKIRSTKLEDSAMYFCASRGTVNTEAFFGQGTRLTVV.

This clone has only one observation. The CDR3 coding sequence is TGTGCCTGGAGTGCAGGGGGCCGCTACGAGCAGTACTTC. Its protein product is CAWSAGGRYEQYF. The chain has TRBV30 and TRBJ2-7, with 8 bases aligning to TRBD1. J gave up 3 bases and V 1 base, and 2 bases lay outside the gene matches. Germline loops: CDR1 GTSNPN, CDR2 SVGIG (reference sequence). CDR3 length: 13 amino acids.

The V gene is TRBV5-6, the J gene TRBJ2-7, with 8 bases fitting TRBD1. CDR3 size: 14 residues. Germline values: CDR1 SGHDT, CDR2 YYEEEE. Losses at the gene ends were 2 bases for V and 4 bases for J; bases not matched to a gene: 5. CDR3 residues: CASSFGQGMYEQYF. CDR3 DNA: TGTGCCAGCAGCTTCGGACAGGGAATGTACGAGCAGTACTTC.

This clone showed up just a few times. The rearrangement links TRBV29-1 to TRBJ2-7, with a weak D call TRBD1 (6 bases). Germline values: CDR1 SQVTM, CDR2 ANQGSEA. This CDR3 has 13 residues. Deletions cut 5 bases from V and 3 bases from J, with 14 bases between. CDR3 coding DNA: TGCAGCGTTTGGAAACAGGGTAGCTACGAGCAGTACTTC. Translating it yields CSVWKQGSYEQYF.

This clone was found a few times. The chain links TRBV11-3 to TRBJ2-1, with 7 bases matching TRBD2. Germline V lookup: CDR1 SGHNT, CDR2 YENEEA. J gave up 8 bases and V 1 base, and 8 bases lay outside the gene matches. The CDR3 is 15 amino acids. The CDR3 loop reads CASSLGVTRGDEQFF. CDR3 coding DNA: TGTGCCAGCAGCTTAGGTGTCACCCGGGGGGATGAGCAGTTCTTC.